This entry features one T cell receptor (beta chain) sequence. Its antigen is undetermined. The time point: cycle 4 day 1 (C4D1), after about 6 weeks of nivolumab. Patients all relapsed after autologous stem cell transplantation, and there was variation in brentuximab vedotin exposure. CDR3 size: 13 residues. Trimming pared 2 bases from V and 0 bases from J, leaving 5 bases between. Per the germline V gene, CDR1 is SEHNR and CDR2 is FQNEAQ (reference sequence). Here immunoSEQ multiplex PCR was the method, and the copy in TCRdb shows in-frame clones only, minus some. The sample carries about 93,000 clones, roughly 73% recorded once. The sample comes from a study of PD-1 blockade in classical Hodgkin lymphoma. The study's findings and limits: Some patients started nivolumab under 1 year after ASCT, and they were excluded. Reported baseline diversity: healthy donors highest, relapsed/refractory patients lowest. Lower baseline TCR diversity marked trial partial responders and progressors.

Sample: peripheral blood mononuclear cells (PBMCs), taken before the fourth cycle of nivolumab. This rearrangement joins TRBV7-9 to TRBJ2-7; D is unresolved. The receptor's source is a human donor with classical Hodgkin lymphoma. The CDR3 bases are TGTGCCAGCAGCTTAAGTCTCTCCTACGAGCAGTACTTC. Translation: CASSLSLSYEQYF.